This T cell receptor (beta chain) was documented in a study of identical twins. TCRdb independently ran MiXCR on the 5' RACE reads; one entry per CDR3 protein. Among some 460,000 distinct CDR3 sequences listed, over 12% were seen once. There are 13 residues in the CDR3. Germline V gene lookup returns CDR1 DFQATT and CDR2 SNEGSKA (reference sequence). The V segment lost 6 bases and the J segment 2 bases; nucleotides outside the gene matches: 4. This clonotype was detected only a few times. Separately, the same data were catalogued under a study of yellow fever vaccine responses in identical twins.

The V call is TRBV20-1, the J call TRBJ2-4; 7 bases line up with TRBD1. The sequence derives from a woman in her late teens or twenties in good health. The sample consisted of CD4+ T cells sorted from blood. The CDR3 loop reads CSAHRGSKNIQYF. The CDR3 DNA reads TGCAGTGCCCACAGGGGTTCCAAAAACATTCAGTACTTC.